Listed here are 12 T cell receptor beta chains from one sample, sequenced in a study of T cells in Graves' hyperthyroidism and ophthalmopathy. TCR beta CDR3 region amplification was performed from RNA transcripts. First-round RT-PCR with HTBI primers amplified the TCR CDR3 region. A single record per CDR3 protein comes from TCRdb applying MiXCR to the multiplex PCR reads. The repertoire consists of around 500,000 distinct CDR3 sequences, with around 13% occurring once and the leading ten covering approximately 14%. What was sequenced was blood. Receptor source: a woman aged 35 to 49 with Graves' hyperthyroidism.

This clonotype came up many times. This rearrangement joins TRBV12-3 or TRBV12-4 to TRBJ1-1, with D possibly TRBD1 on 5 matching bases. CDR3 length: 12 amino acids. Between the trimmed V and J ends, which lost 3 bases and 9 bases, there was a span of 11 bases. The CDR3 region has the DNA TGTGCCAGCAGTTTTGGGGCAGGCAAAGCTTTCTTT. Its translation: CASSFGAGKAFF.

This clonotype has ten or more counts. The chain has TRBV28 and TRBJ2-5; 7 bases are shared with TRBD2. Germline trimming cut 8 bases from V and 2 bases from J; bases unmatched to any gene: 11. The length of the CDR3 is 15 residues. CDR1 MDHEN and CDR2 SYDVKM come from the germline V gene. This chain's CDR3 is CASLRGGKGQETQYF. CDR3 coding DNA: TGTGCCAGCCTTAGGGGAGGGAAGGGACAAGAGACCCAGTACTTC.

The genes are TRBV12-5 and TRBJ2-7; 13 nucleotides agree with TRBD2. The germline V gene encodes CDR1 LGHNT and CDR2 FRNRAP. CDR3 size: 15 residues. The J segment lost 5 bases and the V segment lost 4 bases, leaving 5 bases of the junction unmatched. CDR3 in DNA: TGTGCTAGTGGTTCCGGGACTAGCGGGATTAACGAGCAGTACTTC. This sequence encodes CASGSGTSGINEQYF.

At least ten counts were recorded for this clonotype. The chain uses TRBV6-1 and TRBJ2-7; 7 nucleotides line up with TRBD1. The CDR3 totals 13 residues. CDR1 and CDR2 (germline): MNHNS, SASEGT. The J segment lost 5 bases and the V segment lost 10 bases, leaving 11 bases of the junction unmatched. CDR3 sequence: CATLSGQVHEQYF. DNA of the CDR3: TGTGCCACCCTGTCTGGACAGGTCCACGAGCAGTACTTC.

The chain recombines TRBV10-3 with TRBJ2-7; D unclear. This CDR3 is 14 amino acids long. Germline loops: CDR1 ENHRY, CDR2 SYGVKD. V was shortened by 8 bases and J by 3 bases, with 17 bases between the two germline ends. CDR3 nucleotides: TGTGCCATCGGCTCGCCCAACAGCTTCTACGAGCAGTACTTC. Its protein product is CAIGSPNSFYEQYF.

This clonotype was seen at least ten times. The CDR3 region is CASTQTGAFSYEQYF. In DNA, the CDR3 is TGTGCCAGCACCCAGACAGGGGCCTTCTCCTACGAGCAGTACTTC. The rearrangement uses TRBV28 and TRBJ2-7; 8 bases are a match to TRBD1. The CDR3 is made up of 15 amino acids. The V segment lost 7 bases and the J segment 0 bases; nucleotides outside the gene matches: 8. Germline CDR1 is MDHEN and CDR2 is SYDVKM.

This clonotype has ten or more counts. The CDR3 region is CASSFTVGQGEWDTEAFF. Here the CDR3 DNA reads TGTGCCAGCAGTTTTACCGTGGGACAGGGGGAATGGGACACTGAAGCTTTCTTT. V and J are TRBV28 and TRBJ1-1, with TRBD1 matching 11 bases. The CDR3 consists of 18 residues. V lost 3 bases, J lost 3 bases, and 12 bases stayed unmatched. The V gene's germline CDR1 is MDHEN and CDR2 SYDVKM.

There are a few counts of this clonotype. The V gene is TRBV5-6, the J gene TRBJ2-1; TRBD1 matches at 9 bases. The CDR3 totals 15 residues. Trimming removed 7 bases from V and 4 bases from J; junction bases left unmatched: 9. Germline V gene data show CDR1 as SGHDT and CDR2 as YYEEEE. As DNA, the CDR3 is TGTGCCAGCGGGGCCGGGACAGGGATTTACAATGAGCAGTTCTTC. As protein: CASGAGTGIYNEQFF.

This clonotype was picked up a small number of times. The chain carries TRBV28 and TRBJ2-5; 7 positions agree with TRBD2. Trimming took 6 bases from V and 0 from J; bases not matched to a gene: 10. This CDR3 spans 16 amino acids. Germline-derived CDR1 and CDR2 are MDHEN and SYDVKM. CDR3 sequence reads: CASSLSWGGYQETQYF. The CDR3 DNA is TGTGCCAGCAGCCTTTCATGGGGAGGGTACCAAGAGACCCAGTACTTC.

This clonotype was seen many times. CDR3: CASSLGLATGKGYEQYF. As DNA, the CDR3 is TGTGCCAGCAGCTTAGGCCTGGCGACAGGGAAAGGGTACGAGCAGTACTTC. This chain links TRBV13 with TRBJ2-7, with TRBD1 identical over 7 bases. The V gene end was trimmed by 0 bases and the J gene end by 4 bases; junction bases not matched to a gene: 12. The CDR3 is made up of 17 amino acids. Germline CDR1 and CDR2: PRHDT and FYEKMQ (reference sequence).

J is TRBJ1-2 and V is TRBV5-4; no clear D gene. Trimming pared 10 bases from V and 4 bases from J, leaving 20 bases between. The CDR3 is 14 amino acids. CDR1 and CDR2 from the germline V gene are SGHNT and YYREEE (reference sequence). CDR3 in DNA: TGTGCCTCCGCTCGACGGGATGGAACCTATGGCTACACCTTC. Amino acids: CASARRDGTYGYTF.

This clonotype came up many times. CDR3 in amino acids: CASSHSPGTTREQYF. For the CDR3, the DNA is TGCGCCAGCAGCCATAGCCCCGGGACAACCCGTGAGCAGTACTTC. The chain recombines TRBV4-1 with TRBJ2-7, with D perhaps matching TRBD1 (6 bases). CDR1 and CDR2 (germline): MGHRA, YSYEKL. Between the trimmed V and J ends, which lost 3 bases and 7 bases, there was a span of 19 bases. The CDR3 is 15 amino acids.